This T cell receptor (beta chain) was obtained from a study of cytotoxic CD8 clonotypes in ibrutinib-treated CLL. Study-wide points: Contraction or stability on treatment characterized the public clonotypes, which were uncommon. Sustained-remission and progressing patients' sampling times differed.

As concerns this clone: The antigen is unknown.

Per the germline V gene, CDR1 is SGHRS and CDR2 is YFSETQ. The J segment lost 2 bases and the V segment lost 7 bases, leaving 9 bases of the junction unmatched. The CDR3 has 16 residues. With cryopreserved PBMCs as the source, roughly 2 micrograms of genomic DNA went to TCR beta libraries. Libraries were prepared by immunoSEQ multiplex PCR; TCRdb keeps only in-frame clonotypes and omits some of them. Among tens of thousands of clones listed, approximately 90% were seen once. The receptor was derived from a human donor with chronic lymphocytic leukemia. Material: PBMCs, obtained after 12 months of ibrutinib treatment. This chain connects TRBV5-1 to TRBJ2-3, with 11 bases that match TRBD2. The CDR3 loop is CASRPGTSGFTDTQYF. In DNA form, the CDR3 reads TGCGCCAGCCGCCCCGGGACTAGCGGATTCACAGATACGCAGTATTTT. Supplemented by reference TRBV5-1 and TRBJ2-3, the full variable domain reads KAGVTQTPRYLIKTRGQQVTLSCSPISGHRSVSWYQQTPGQGLQFLFEYFSETQRNKGNFPGRFSGRQFSNSRSEMNVSTLELGDSALYLCASRPGTSGFTDTQYFGPGTRLTVL.